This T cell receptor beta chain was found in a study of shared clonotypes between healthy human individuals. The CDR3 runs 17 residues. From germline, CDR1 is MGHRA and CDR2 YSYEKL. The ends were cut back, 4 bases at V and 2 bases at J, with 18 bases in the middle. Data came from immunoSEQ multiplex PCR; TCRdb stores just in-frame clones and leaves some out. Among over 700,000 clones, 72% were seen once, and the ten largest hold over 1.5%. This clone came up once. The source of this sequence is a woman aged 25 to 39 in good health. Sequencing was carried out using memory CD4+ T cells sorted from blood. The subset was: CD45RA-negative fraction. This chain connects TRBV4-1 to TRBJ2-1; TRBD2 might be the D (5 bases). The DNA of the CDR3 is TGCGCCAGCAGCCCAGTCACAAGCGGTGCTACCTACAATGAGCAGTTCTTC. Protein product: CASSPVTSGATYNEQFF.